The present TCR beta chain was sequenced within a study of identical twins. Study-wide results and limits: There was more out-of-frame TCR alpha sharing in monozygotic twins than models estimated.

Germline V lookup: CDR1 DFQATT, CDR2 SNEGSKA (reference sequence). The CDR3 is 15 amino acids. The germline V and J ends were trimmed by 3 bases and 0 bases, with 13 bases remaining between them. Healthy Caucasian donors formed the entire cohort. MiXCR, run by TCRdb on the 5' RACE reads, gives a single entry per CDR3 protein. This table has around 690,000 distinct CDR3 sequences, about 20% appearing once. There are a few counts of this clonotype. Its matching antigen is unknown. This sample was shared with a second study, whose subject was T cells expressing NK-cell markers.

The sequence was obtained from a woman younger than 35 in good health. This chain joins TRBV20-1 and TRBJ2-3; D is unclear. The material sequenced was PBMCs. In DNA, the CDR3 is TGCAGTGCTAGCTGGTGGCGGAGAAGCACAGATACGCAGTATTTT. This codes for CSASWWRRSTDTQYF.